Reported below is one T cell receptor beta chain. The antigen is undetermined. These data come from a study of beta chain features in type 1 diabetes. The wider study: Patients were similar to healthy donors in age and gender (as well as in cell yields). Study results and caveats: PCR might pick shorter templates more often, in the same way for patients and controls. Shorter TCRB CDR3s, moderately but significantly so, were found in Type 1 diabetes patients in all four CD4+ subsets.

Sorting produced populations that all topped 98% purity. The sequenced template was cDNA made from the entire isolated RNA. Only in-frame clones appear in the TCRdb table, and some are missing; sequencing was by immunoSEQ multiplex PCR. The repertoire holds 600,000 or so clones, with around 12% as singletons. J was trimmed by 0 bases and V by 4 bases; bases with no gene match: 2. CDR3 length: 15 amino acids. Germline V lookup: CDR1 SGHRS, CDR2 YFSETQ. The V and J genes are TRBV5-1 and TRBJ2-2, with 8 bases aligning to TRBD1. This TCR derives from a man in his thirties or forties with type 1 diabetes. The sequenced sample was naive CD4+ T cells from blood. The CDR3 sequence is CASSRQGSNTGELFF. Here the CDR3 DNA reads TGCGCCAGCAGCCGACAGGGGTCGAACACCGGGGAGCTGTTTTTT.